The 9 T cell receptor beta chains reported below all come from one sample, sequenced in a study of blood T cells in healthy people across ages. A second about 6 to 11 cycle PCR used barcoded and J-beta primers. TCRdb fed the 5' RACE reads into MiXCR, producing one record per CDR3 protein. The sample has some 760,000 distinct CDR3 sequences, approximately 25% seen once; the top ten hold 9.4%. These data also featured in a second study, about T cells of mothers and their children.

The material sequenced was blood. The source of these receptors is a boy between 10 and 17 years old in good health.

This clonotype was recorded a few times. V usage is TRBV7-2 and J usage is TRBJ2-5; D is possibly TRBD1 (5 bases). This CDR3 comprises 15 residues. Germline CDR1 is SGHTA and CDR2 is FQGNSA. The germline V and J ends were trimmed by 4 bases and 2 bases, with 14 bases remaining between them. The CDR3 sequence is CASSSPPRQQETQYF. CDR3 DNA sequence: TGTGCCAGCAGCTCCCCTCCGAGACAGCAAGAGACCCAGTACTTC.

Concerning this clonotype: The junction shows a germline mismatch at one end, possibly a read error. The DNA for the CDR3 is TGCGCCGGCAGTGTGATGGACATAAACTATGGCTACACCTTC. Residues: CAGSVMDINYGYTF. The chain employs TRBV10-2 and TRBJ1-2; D perhaps matches TRBD1 (5 bases). CDR3 length: 14 residues. CDR1 and CDR2 from the germline V gene are WSHSY and SAAADI.

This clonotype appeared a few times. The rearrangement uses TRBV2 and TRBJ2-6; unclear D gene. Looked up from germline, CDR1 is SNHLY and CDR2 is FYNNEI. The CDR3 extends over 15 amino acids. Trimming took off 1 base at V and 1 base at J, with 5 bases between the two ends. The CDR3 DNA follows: TGTGCCAGCAGTGAAGAGGTATCTGGGGCCAACGTCCTGACTTTC. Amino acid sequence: CASSEEVSGANVLTF.

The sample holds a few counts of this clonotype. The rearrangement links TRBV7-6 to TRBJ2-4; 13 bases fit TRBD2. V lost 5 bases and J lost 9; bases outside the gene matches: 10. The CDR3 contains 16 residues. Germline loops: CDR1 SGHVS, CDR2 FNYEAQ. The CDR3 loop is CASSLGLAGARGIQYF. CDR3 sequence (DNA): TGTGCCAGCAGCCTAGGACTAGCGGGAGCTCGGGGCATTCAGTACTTC.

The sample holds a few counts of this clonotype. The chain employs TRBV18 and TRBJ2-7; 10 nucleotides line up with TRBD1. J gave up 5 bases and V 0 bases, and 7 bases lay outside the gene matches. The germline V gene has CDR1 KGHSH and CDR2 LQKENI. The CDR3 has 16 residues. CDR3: CASSPPWTGGTNEQYF. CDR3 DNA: TGTGCCAGCTCACCACCGTGGACAGGGGGGACCAACGAGCAGTACTTC.

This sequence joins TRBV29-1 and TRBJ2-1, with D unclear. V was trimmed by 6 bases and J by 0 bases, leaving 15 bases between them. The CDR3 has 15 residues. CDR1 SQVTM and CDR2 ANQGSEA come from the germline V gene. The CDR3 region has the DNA TGCAGCGTCCCAGGAGCATCCTCCTCCTACAATGAGCAGTTCTTC. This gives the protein CSVPGASSSYNEQFF.

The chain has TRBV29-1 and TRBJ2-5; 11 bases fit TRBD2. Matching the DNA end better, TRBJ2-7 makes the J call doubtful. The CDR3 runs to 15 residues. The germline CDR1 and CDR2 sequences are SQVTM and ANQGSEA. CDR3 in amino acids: CSVPLTSGDSYEQYF. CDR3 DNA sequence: TGCAGCGTTCCATTGACTAGCGGGGACTCCTACGAGCAGTACTTC.

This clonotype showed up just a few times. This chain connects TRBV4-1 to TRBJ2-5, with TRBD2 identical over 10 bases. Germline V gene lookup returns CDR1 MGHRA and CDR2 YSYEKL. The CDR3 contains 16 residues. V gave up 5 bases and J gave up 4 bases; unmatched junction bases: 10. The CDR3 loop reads CASSGVLAGVRETQYF. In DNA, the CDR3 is TGCGCCAGCAGCGGGGTCCTAGCGGGAGTCCGAGAGACCCAGTACTTC.

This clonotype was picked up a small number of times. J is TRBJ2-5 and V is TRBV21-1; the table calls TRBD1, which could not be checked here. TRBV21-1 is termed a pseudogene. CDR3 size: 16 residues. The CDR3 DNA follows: TGTGCCAGCAGCAAAGGCCCTGGTCCTGGGGGAGAGACCCAGTACTTC. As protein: CASSKGPGPGGETQYF.